These 8 T cell receptor beta chains came from one sample sequenced in a study of T-cell memory formation after mild COVID-19. From the 5' RACE reads, TCRdb called clonotypes with MiXCR, one entry per CDR3 protein. Of about 150,000 distinct CDR3 sequences detected, roughly 13% appear once; the ten largest clones hold approximately 3.3%. Specimen: PBMCs or a T cell subset sorted from them (not recorded which). These TCRs come from a man between 18 and 29 years old who had mild COVID-19 (a few samples of this study predate the infection). Cell type and time point are not known.

This sequence joins TRBV7-2 and TRBJ1-1, with D unclear. CDR3 size: 15 residues. Germline V lookup: CDR1 SGHTA, CDR2 FQGNSA. Trimming cost V 1 base and J 8 bases, with 17 bases left between them. Here the CDR3 DNA reads TGTGCCAGCAGCTTAGTATCGAGCGGAGCATTAGAAGCTTTCTTT. Translation gives CASSLVSSGALEAFF.

J is TRBJ1-5 and V is TRBV10-3, with D perhaps matching TRBD1 (6 bases). Germline CDR1 ENHRY, CDR2 SYGVKD. This CDR3 has 13 amino acids. Deletions cut 6 bases from V and 2 bases from J, with 8 bases between. DNA of the CDR3: TGTGCCATCAGGGACAGCCGCAATCAGCCCCAGCATTTT. Translation gives CAIRDSRNQPQHF.

The J gene is TRBJ2-1, the V gene TRBV29-1, with no clear D. This CDR3 has 13 amino acids. Germline values: CDR1 SQVTM, CDR2 ANQGSEA. Trimming cost V 1 base and J 8 bases, with 12 bases left between them. CDR3 protein: CSVEGRFIDEQFF. The CDR3, as DNA: TGCAGCGTTGAAGGAAGGTTTATCGATGAGCAGTTCTTC.

This clonotype was observed at least ten times. The chain employs TRBV4-1 and TRBJ2-7, with no clear D. The V end lost 3 bases, the J end lost 2 bases, and 8 bases lay between the germline ends. CDR3 size: 13 residues. Per germline, CDR1 MGHRA and CDR2 YSYEKL. The CDR3 sequence is CASSHAQTYEQYF. The CDR3 DNA follows: TGCGCCAGCAGCCATGCACAAACCTACGAGCAGTACTTC.

This clonotype appeared a few times. V usage is TRBV28 and J usage is TRBJ2-7, with D tentatively TRBD2 (5 bases). Germline loops: CDR1 MDHEN, CDR2 SYDVKM. Deletions cut 5 bases from V and 7 bases from J, with 12 bases between. This CDR3 region has 12 residues. This CDR3 reads CASSRLGREQYV. CDR3 DNA: TGTGCCAGCAGTCGCCTAGGGAGAGAGCAGTACGTC.

A few counts support this clonotype. This sequence joins TRBV9 and TRBJ2-5; TRBD1 or TRBD2 may be the D gene (5 bases each). Germline V lookup: CDR1 SGDLS, CDR2 YYNGEE. The CDR3 is 14 amino acids. With 2 bases removed from V and 0 bases from J, the gap between germline ends came to 8 bases. The CDR3 bases are TGTGCCAGCAGCGTTGGGACGAACCAAGAGACCCAGTACTTC. It is translated as CASSVGTNQETQYF. The complete variable domain, with remaining parts taken from reference TRBV9 and TRBJ2-5, reads DSGVTQTPKHLITATGQRVTLRCSPRSGDLSVYWYQQSLDQGLQFLIQYYNGEERAKGNILERFSAQQFPDLHSELNLSSLELGDSALYFCASSVGTNQETQYFGPGTRLLVL.

The V and J genes are TRBV5-1 and TRBJ2-2; D assignment may be TRBD1 or TRBD2 (5 bases each). The CDR3 is made up of 15 amino acids. CDR1 is SGHRS and CDR2 is YFSETQ in the germline V gene. Deletions cut 2 bases from V and 4 bases from J, with 12 bases between. The CDR3 loop is CASSFQGRGTGELFF. Written as DNA, the CDR3 is TGCGCCAGCAGCTTCCAGGGCCGGGGCACCGGGGAGCTGTTTTTT.

This chain connects TRBV5-1 to TRBJ2-5, with D possibly matching TRBD1 (6 bases). Germline V gene sequence: CDR1 SGHRS, CDR2 YFSETQ. Trimming left V 0 bases short and J 4 bases short, with 10 bases between. The length of the CDR3 is 14 residues. The CDR3 sequence is CASSLVQGRETQYF. DNA for the CDR3: TGCGCCAGCAGCTTGGTACAGGGCCGAGAGACCCAGTACTTC.